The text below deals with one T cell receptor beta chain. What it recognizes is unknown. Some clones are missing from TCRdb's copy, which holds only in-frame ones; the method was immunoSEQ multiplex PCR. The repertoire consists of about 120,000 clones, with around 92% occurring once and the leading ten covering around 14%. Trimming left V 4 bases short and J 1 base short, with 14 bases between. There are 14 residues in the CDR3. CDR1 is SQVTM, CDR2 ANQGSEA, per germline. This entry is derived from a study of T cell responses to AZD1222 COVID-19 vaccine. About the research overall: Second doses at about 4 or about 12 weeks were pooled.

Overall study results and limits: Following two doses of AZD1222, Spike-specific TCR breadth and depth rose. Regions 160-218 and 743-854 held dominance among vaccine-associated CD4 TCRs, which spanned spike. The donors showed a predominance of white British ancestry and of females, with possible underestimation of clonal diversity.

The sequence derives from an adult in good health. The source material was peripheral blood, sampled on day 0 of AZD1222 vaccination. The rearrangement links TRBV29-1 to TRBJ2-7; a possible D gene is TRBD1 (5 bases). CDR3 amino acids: CSVVWGVESYEQYF. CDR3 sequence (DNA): TGCAGCGTTGTATGGGGCGTTGAGTCCTACGAGCAGTACTTC.